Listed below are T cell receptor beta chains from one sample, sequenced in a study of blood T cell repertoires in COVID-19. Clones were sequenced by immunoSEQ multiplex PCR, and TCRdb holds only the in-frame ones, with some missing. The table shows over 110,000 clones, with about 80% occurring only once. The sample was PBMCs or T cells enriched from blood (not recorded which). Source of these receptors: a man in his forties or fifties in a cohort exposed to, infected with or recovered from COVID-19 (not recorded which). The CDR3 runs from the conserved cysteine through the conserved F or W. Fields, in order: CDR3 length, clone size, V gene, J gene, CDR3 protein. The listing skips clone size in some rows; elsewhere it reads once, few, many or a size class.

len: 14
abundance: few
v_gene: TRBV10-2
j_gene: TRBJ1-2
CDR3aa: CASSLEVQRYGYTF

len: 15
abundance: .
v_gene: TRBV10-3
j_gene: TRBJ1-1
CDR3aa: CAISEVTTMNTEAFF

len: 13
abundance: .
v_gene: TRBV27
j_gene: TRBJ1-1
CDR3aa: CASRGGANTEAFF

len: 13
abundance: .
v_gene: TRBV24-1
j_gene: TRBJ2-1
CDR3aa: CATSEAGGNEQFF

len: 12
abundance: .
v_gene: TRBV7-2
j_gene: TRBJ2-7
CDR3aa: CASSAQPGEQYF

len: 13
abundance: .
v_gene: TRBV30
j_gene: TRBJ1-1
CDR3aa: CAWRSGQATEAFF

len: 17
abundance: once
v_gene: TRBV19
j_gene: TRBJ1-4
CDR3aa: CASSIFPQGGYNEKLFF

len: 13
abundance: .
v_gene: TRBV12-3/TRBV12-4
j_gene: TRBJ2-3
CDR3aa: CASRDRLTDTQYF

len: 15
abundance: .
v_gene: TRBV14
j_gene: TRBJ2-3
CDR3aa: CASSQGKGVTDTQYF

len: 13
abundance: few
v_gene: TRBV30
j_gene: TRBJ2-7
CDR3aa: CAWKGGQMGEQYF

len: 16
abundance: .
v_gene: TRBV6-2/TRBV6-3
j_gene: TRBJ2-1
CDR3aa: CASSFIAGGLFNEQFF

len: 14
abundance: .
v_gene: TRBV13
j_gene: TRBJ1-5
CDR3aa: CASSLGHTVQPQHF

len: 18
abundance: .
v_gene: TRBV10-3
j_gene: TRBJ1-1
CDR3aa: CAIRQTTGPWTFGTEAFF

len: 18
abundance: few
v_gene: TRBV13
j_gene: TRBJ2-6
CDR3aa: CASSFRSSGVTGANVLTF

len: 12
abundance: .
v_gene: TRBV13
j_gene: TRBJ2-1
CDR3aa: CASSFDSDEQFF

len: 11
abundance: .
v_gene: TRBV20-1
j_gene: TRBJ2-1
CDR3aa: CSFRQGDEQFF

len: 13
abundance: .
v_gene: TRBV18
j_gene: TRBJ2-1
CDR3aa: CASSRAGDNEQFF

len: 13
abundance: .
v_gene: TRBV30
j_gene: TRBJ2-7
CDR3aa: CAWSFSGGYEQYF

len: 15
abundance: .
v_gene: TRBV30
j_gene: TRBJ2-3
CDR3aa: CAWSFGGAGADTQYF

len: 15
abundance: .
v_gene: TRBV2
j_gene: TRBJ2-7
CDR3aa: CASQRGLGQGYEQYF

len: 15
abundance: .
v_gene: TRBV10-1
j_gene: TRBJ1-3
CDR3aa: CASSEDSGVGNTIYF

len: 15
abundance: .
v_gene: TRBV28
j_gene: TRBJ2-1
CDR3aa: CASSLSLAGINEQFF

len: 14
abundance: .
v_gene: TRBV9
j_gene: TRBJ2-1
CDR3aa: CASQRGASYNEQFF

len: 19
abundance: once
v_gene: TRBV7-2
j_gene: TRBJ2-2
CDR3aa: CASSSHSGTTGGRNGELFF

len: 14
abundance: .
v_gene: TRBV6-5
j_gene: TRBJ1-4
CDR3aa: CASRKTGGEEKLFF

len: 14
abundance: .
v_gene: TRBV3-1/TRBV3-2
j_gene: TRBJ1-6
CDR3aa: CASSQLWSDSPLHF

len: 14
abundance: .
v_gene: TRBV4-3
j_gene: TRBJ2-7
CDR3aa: CASSQDLRGYEQYF

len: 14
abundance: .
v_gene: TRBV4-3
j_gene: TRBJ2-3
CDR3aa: CASSQEAGLDTQYF

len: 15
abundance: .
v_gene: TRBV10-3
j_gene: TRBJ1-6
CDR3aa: CAISESGQGATPLHF

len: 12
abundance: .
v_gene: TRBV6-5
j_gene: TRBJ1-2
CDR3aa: CASEGPGRGYTF

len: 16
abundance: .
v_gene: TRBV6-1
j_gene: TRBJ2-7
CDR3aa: CASSEVGLAGGYEQYF

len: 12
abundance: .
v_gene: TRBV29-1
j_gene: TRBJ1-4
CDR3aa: CSGRGLDEKLFF

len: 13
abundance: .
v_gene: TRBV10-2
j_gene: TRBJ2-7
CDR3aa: CAIRVAGGNEQYF